This TCR beta chain emerged from a study of T cell repertoires in cytomegalovirus infection. TCRdb ran MiXCR on the reads and lists one entry per CDR3 protein. The sample shows roughly 310,000 distinct CDR3 sequences, approximately 32% of them seen only once. A few counts support this clonotype. Its antigen remains unidentified. J lost 1 base, V lost 9 bases, and 11 bases had no gene match. From germline, CDR1 is ENHRY and CDR2 SYGVKD. The CDR3 consists of 15 residues. The chain employs TRBV10-3 and TRBJ2-5; 7 bases line up with TRBD1. The sequences come from cultured PBMCs, collected from culture after CMV antigen stimulation. The TCR comes from a human donor in good health (CMV status not recorded). Some clones in this sample may be carry-over from other donors' samples. CDR3 loop: CAIGIRQGPQETQYF. The CDR3 nucleotides are TGTGCCATAGGAATACGACAGGGACCCCAAGAGACCCAGTACTTC.